The following is a TCR beta chain sequence with its context. This specimen comes from a study of cytomegalovirus exposure and HLA in healthy donors. The PCR employed 60 Vbeta primers together with 13 Jbeta primers. Assay: immunoSEQ multiplex PCR; the TCRdb copy retains only in-frame clones and omits some. The data show about 190,000 clones, with approximately 81% seen just once and about 0.24% held by the top ten. Trimming removed 0 bases from V and 0 bases from J, with 9 bases in between. The CDR3 contains 15 residues. Germline V gene lookup returns CDR1 LNHNV and CDR2 YYDKDF (reference sequence). The sequencing input was PBMCs. The receptor was isolated from a boy under 18 in good health and CMV-seronegative. The chain combines TRBV15 with TRBJ2-7; D unresolved. The CDR3 sequence is CATSRDLTASYEQYF. The CDR3 nucleotides are TGTGCCACCAGCAGAGATCTGACTGCCTCCTACGAGCAGTACTTC.